This TCR beta chain was observed in a study of CD8+ T cells in alopecia areata (dated by TCRdb to the late 2010s). Describing the broader study: The treated patients took part in an open-label pilot trial in which moderate-to-severe alopecia areata was treated with oral tofacitinib at 5 to 10 mg twice daily. RNA was obtained with the PAXgene miRNA kit for fixed scalp, the miRNeasy kit for PBMCs, and the RNeasy kit for mouse skin. Scalp tissue and sorted CD4+ and CD8+ peripheral blood T cells from patchy and totalis/universalis alopecia areata patients and from healthy controls were covered by human TCRbeta sequencing. Amplification of TCRbeta CDR3 regions was done by immunoSEQ multiplex PCR using 35 Vbeta forward primers and 13 Jbeta reverse primers. Tofacitinib was administered for 6 to 18 months, and 6 months of follow-up off drug were then conducted to assess delayed response and recurrence. To study T cell clonal expansion in alopecia areata, the researchers applied high-throughput TCRbeta sequencing to both the C3H/HeJ mouse model and human patients. Tofacitinib-treated patients had biopsies at baseline and at 4 and 24 weeks of treatment, with a later scalp biopsy in several patients. Scalp clonality was compared among normal scalp (n=4), patchy alopecia areata scalp (n=8), and alopecia totalis/universalis scalp (n=8). On the study overall, not on this receptor specifically: Unlike mouse skin, which is dominated by gammadelta T cells, normal human skin has resident alphabeta T cells that are also sequenced, and this complicates analysis of the scalp TCR repertoire. Compared with normal scalp, lesional scalp, particularly in alopecia totalis/universalis, had higher clonality and more expanded CD8+ clones, which suggests antigenic drive. Shared TCR sequences between patients were less evident than in mice, which may be partly attributable to HLA diversity in the patient population.

Libraries were built with the immunoSEQ multiplex PCR assay. For TCR sequencing, RNA was extracted from every sample and reverse transcribed into cDNA to serve as template. SuperScript III was used to make first-strand cDNA, primed with a 2:1 mix of oligo-dT and random hexamers. A synthetic immune receptor repertoire was used to assess amplification bias, and residual bias was removed computationally. From the authors' description of their analysis: Raw reads were preprocessed to remove errors, and CDR3 was defined by IMGT conventions from the conserved cysteine to phenylalanine. Clonality was computed by normalizing Shannon entropy by log2 of the number of productive unique TCRs and subtracting the result from 1. Scalp TCRbeta sequences were cross-referenced with sorted blood CD4 and CD8 repertoires so that the CD4 or CD8 identity of scalp clones could be inferred. TCRdb took over this immuneACCESS table, retaining in-frame rearrangements with V and J assigned. Such tables are incomplete; in checked studies, under half of the missing clones stem from an unresolved V gene, and the remainder is unexplained. The V and J calls and clone size are taken from that table; D and trimming were inferred from the DNA. Recorded for this sample are around 250,000 clones; roughly two thirds of them occurred a single time. The ten largest clones represent more than 0.95% of the sample.

V and J lose 5 bases and 0 bases, and a span of 13 bases separates them. The germline V gene provides CDR1 SQVTM and CDR2 ANQGSEA. The CDR3, from cysteine to phenylalanine, totals 14 residues. CDR3 DNA only is kept here, 42 bases in frame from base 1. Taken with the paper, the label for time point translates to: baseline before oral tofacitinib. Lesional scalp punch biopsies and peripheral blood were obtained from alopecia areata patients. After PBMCs were isolated by density centrifugation and stained for CD3, CD4 and CD8, a FACSAria was used to sort CD4+ and CD8+ T cells. In this sample, this clone turned up a few times. Its recognized antigen is unknown. Base-call qualities are not available, and no considerably larger clone is one nucleotide away.

The source was CD4+ T cells sorted from blood, collected at week 0. Recombination joined TRBV29-1 with TRBJ1-1; the D gene is possibly TRBD1, with 5 bases matching. This TCR was sampled from a human donor with alopecia areata. The nucleotides read TGCAGCGTTTCTGCGGGGGGAATGAACACTGAAGCTTTCTTT. Its protein product is CSVSAGGMNTEAFF.